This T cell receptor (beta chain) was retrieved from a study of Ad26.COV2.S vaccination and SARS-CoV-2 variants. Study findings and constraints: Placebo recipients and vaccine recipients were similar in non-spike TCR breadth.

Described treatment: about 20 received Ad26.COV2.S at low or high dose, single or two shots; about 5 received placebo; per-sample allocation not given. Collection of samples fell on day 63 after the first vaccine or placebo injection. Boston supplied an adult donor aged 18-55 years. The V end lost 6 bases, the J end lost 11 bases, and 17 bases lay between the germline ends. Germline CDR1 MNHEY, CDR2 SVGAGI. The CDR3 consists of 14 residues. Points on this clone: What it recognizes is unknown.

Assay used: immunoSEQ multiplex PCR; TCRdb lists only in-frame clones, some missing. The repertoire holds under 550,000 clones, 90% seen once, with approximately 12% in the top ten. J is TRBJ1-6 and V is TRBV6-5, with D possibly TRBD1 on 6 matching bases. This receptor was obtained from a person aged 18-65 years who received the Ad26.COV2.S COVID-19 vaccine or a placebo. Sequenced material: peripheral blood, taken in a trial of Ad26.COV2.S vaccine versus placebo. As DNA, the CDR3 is TGTGCCAGCAGCTCCCGTGTGGGGGCGGCACCCCTCCACTTT. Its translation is CASSSRVGAAPLHF.